There are a few counts of the clone carrying this T cell receptor beta chain. This record belongs to a study of T-cell reconstitution after alpha-beta-depleted transplantation in children. Construction of the TCRbeta library involved unique molecular identifiers. TCRdb re-called the PCR reads through MiXCR, storing one row per CDR3 protein. The table includes 200,000 to 250,000 distinct CDR3 sequences, 8% to 9.5% detected once. There are 14 residues in the CDR3. Germline CDR1 MNHNS, CDR2 SASEGT. Deletions cut 6 bases from V and 3 bases from J, with 11 bases between. The sequences come from PBMCs from the stem cell graft donor, collected from the stem cell graft. This receptor was obtained from a human donor who donated a stem cell graft to a child with acute lymphoblastic leukemia. The chain uses TRBV6-1 and TRBJ2-2, with D maybe TRBD1 (6 bases). The CDR3 DNA follows: TGTGCCAGCAGAAGGACAGAATACACCGGGGAGCTGTTTTTT. It yields the protein CASRRTEYTGELFF.